The 12 T cell receptor beta chains below come from one sample, sequenced in a study of spatial heterogeneity in lung cancer. Time point here: sample taken at primary tumor resection. For these TCRs, the target antigens are not known. Study findings and constraints: Tumor mutation count correlated with how many alpha and beta TCRs expanded intratumorally.

TCRdb independently ran MiXCR on the 5' RACE reads; one entry per CDR3 protein. The sample lists around 8,100 distinct CDR3 sequences, approximately 12% seen once, with approximately 10% in the top ten. Sequencing used lung tumor tissue, obtained at surgery. The receptors were sampled from a male donor with early-stage non-small cell lung cancer.

This clonotype turned up a few times. A library prepared for alpha chains yielded this beta chain as an off-target read; its size is of little meaning. The V gene is TRBV20-1, the J gene TRBJ2-3, with a weak D call TRBD1 (5 bases). The germline V and J ends were trimmed by 0 bases and 0 bases, with 10 bases remaining between them. This CDR3 region has 15 residues. The germline CDR1 and CDR2 sequences are DFQATT and SNEGSKA (reference sequence). The DNA of the CDR3 is TGCAGTGCTAGAGATTGGGGCGCTAGCACAGATACGCAGTATTTT. The encoded protein is CSARDWGASTDTQYF.

Note on this clonotype: A read error may produce the germline difference seen at one junction end. The library was designed around alpha chains, so this beta chain is a stray read whose abundance carries little weight. The chain joins TRBV5-6 to TRBJ2-1; 10 nucleotides line up with TRBD2. The germline gives CDR1 SGHDT, CDR2 YYEEEE. The CDR3 spans 14 residues. The CDR3 protein is CASSSGLAEGEQIF. The DNA for the CDR3 is TGTGCCAGCAGCTCAGGACTAGCGGAGGGTGAGCAGATCTTC. Filled out from reference TRBV5-6 and TRBJ2-1, the complete variable domain reads DAGVTQSPTHLIKTRGQQVTLRCSPKSGHDTVSWYQQALGQGPQFIFQYYEEEERQRGNFPDRFSGHQFPNYSSELNVNALLLGDSALYLCASSSGLAEGEQIFGPGTRLTVL.

This clonotype showed up just a few times. Since the library was made to target alpha chains, this beta chain is a stray read and its abundance is not meaningful. The J gene is TRBJ1-5, the V gene TRBV3-1, with TRBD1 as a possible D gene (6 bases). V lost 0 bases, J lost 3 bases, and 9 bases lay in between. Per the germline V gene, CDR1 is LGHDT and CDR2 is YNNKEL (reference sequence). This CDR3 contains 15 residues. The CDR3 region is CASSQDWGPNQPQHF. DNA for the CDR3: TGTGCCAGCAGCCAAGATTGGGGGCCCAATCAGCCCCAGCATTTT.

This clonotype was recorded many times. This beta chain is off target for a library built for alpha chains, so its abundance means little. This sequence joins TRBV3-1 and TRBJ2-3; 9 bases fit TRBD2. Germline CDR1 reads LGHDT; CDR2 reads YNNKEL (reference sequence). CDR3 size: 16 residues. V shed 5 bases and J 0 bases; nucleotides not matched to a gene: 6. The CDR3 protein is CASSFLAGKSTDTQYF. In DNA, the CDR3 is TGTGCCAGCAGCTTCCTAGCGGGGAAGAGCACAGATACGCAGTATTTT.

This clonotype was detected many times. The library was designed around alpha chains, so this beta chain is a stray read whose abundance carries little weight. This sequence joins TRBV7-2 and TRBJ1-2, with a tentative D call TRBD1 (6 bases). This CDR3 contains 12 residues. V was pared by 5 bases and J by 7 bases, with 11 bases between. Germline CDR1 reads SGHTA; CDR2 reads FQGNSA. This CDR3 reads CASSRNRVGYTF. CDR3 DNA: TGTGCCAGCAGCCGAAACAGGGTTGGCTACACCTTC.

By share, this clonotype ranks as medium-sized. This beta chain is a stray read from a library made for alpha chains; its abundance is not meaningful. The rearrangement joins TRBV29-1 to TRBJ2-1; D is unclear. CDR3 length equals 11 residues. V was pared by 7 bases and J by 10 bases, with 14 bases between. CDR1 and CDR2 (germline): SQVTM, ANQGSEA. The CDR3 loop is CSAKVTEEQFF. CDR3 bases: TGCAGCGCAAAAGTAACCGAGGAGCAGTTCTTC.

The table lists this clonotype with many counts. This beta chain turned up in a library designed for alpha chains; as an off-target read, its abundance says little. V gene TRBV11-1 combines with J gene TRBJ2-2; possibly TRBD1 for D (6 bases). The CDR3 consists of 15 residues. Germline CDR1 is SGHAT and CDR2 is FQDESV (reference sequence). V was shortened by 4 bases and J by 6 bases, with 15 bases between the two germline ends. CDR3 in DNA: TGTGCCAGCAGCTGGGACACGGGCCTGGCCGGGGAGCTGTTTTTT. Amino acid sequence: CASSWDTGLAGELFF.

With respect to this clonotype: The limits of the CDR3 on the DNA are not certain, so only TCRdb's listed CDR3 is given. A library made for alpha chains picked up this beta chain off target, so its size means little. This rearrangement joins TRBV5-1 to TRBJ2-6; whether TRBD1, the table's D call, matches the DNA was not checked. Germline CDR1 is SGHRS and CDR2 is YFSETQ. The CDR3 has 23 residues if both end residues are counted. The CDR3 is CASSIYLCSVVGTGVDGANVLTF.

This clonotype is labeled as medium-sized. The size of this beta chain means little, since it is a stray read in a library made for alpha chains. The chain recombines TRBV6-1 with TRBJ1-2; 9 bases agree with TRBD1. Germline V gene sequence: CDR1 MNHNS, CDR2 SASEGT. The CDR3 length is 14 residues. V was pared by 5 bases and J by 3 bases, with 4 bases of the junction left unmatched. The CDR3 nucleotides read TGTGCCAGCAGTCAGGACAGGGGAGACTATGGCTACACCTTC. This translates into CASSQDRGDYGYTF.

This clonotype was recorded at least ten times. The library was prepared for alpha chains; this beta chain is a stray read, so its frequency means little. J is TRBJ1-4 and V is TRBV27, with TRBD1 matching over 9 bases. This CDR3 contains 16 residues. CDR1 and CDR2 (germline): MNHEY, SMNVEV (reference sequence). With V trimmed by 5 bases and J by 6 bases, 10 bases remained unmatched. CDR3 protein: CASSDKPGQGDEKLFF. CDR3 nucleotides: TGTGCCAGCAGTGACAAACCGGGACAGGGTGATGAAAAACTGTTTTTT.

There are many counts of this clonotype. Since the library was made to target alpha chains, this beta chain is a stray read and its abundance is not meaningful. V usage is TRBV27 and J usage is TRBJ2-1; TRBD1 matches at 9 bases. This CDR3 is 16 amino acids long. The V gene's germline CDR1 is MNHEY and CDR2 SMNVEV (reference sequence). The V and J ends lost 6 bases and 2 bases, in that order; junction bases with no gene match: 8. The CDR3 sequence is CASRSQDRGPYNEQFF. As DNA, the CDR3 is TGTGCCAGCAGATCGCAGGACAGGGGTCCCTACAATGAGCAGTTCTTC.

Within the sample, this clonotype is medium-sized. Being off target in a library aimed at alpha chains, this beta chain has a size of little meaning. This chain uses TRBV27 with TRBJ2-2; D gene uncertain. V was clipped by 4 bases and J by 1 base, with 7 bases between them. CDR1 is MNHEY and CDR2 is SMNVEV in the germline V gene (reference sequence). The CDR3 runs 14 residues. The CDR3 coding sequence is TGTGCCAGCAGTTGGGTGGGGAACACCGGGGAGCTGTTTTTT. Its protein product is CASSWVGNTGELFF.